The 17 T cell receptor beta chains presented below share a single source sample, sequenced in a study of T cells in localized non-small cell lung cancer. The data were produced by immunoSEQ multiplex PCR, yet TCRdb's version contains in-frame clones alone and is incomplete. The data hold roughly 2,900 clones, with 20% to 25% observed a single time. Specimen: lung tumor tissue, collected before any cancer treatment. The receptors come from an older female donor with stage III lung adenocarcinoma.

The chain combines TRBV19 with TRBJ2-6, with D perhaps matching TRBD1 (6 bases). Trimming left V 6 bases short and J 3 bases short, with 12 bases between. CDR3 length equals 15 residues. The germline V gene has CDR1 LNHDA and CDR2 SQIVND (reference sequence). CDR3 in amino acids: CASRPSGVGANVLTF. The CDR3 DNA follows: TGTGCCAGTAGGCCGTCAGGGGTTGGGGCCAACGTCCTGACTTTC.

The chain carries TRBV14 and TRBJ1-1; D is undetermined. Trimming took 1 base from V and 1 from J, leaving 19 bases between them. The CDR3 is 18 amino acids. Germline-derived CDR1 and CDR2 are SGHDN and FVKESK. CDR3 residues: CASSQGGMVGSENTEAFF. DNA of the CDR3: TGTGCCAGCAGCCAAGGCGGGATGGTAGGATCTGAGAACACTGAAGCTTTCTTT.

This clone counts as medium-sized. The rearrangement joins TRBV9 to TRBJ2-5; 10 positions agree with TRBD2. CDR3 length: 14 residues. Trimming cost V 3 bases and J 4 bases; bases outside gene matches: 3. Germline assignment: CDR1 SGDLS and CDR2 YYNGEE. The CDR3 DNA is TGTGCCAGCAGCGGGAGCGGGAGGGGAGAGACCCAGTACTTC. This codes for CASSGSGRGETQYF.

Only a few counts were recorded for this clone. The rearrangement links TRBV11-3 to TRBJ2-3; 9 nucleotides match TRBD2. The germline gives CDR1 SGHNT, CDR2 YENEEA. CDR3 size: 15 residues. With V trimmed by 1 base and J by 5 bases, 4 bases remained unmatched. The CDR3 bases are TGTGCCAGCAGCTTAGGGAGCGGGAGGATAGATACGCAGTATTTT. Protein sequence: CASSLGSGRIDTQYF.

J is TRBJ2-3 and V is TRBV10-2, with 9 bases fitting TRBD2. V lost 5 bases and J lost 2; bases outside the gene matches: 5. The CDR3 has 15 residues. Germline CDR1 is WSHSY and CDR2 is SAAADI. The CDR3 region has the DNA TGCGCCAGCAGTAGCGGGAGGCTGGTCACAGATACGCAGTATTTT. Translating gives CASSSGRLVTDTQYF.

This clone is medium-sized in the sample. This chain links TRBV11-3 with TRBJ2-7; TRBD1 matches at 9 bases. CDR3 length: 14 amino acids. CDR1 and CDR2 (germline): SGHNT, YENEEA. The J segment lost 6 bases and the V segment lost 3 bases, leaving 6 bases of the junction unmatched. CDR3 region: CASSFSQGASEQYF. CDR3 coding DNA: TGTGCCAGCAGCTTTTCACAGGGGGCAAGCGAGCAGTACTTC.

This chain connects TRBV28 to TRBJ1-5; D remains ambiguous. The length of the CDR3 is 12 residues. The germline V gene has CDR1 MDHEN and CDR2 SYDVKM. The V end was cut by 6 bases, the J end by 9 bases, with 12 bases between. CDR3 loop: CASSPPRGPQHF. The CDR3 region has the DNA TGTGCCAGCAGCCCTCCACGCGGGCCCCAGCATTTT.

By sample fraction, this clone is medium-sized. The chain is built from TRBV9 and TRBJ1-2; unclear D gene. The CDR3 extends over 19 amino acids. Germline-derived CDR1 and CDR2 are SGDLS and YYNGEE. Trimming cost V 0 bases and J 4 bases, with 25 bases left between them. The CDR3 loop is CASSVDGRTSAGRLYGYTF. DNA for the CDR3: TGTGCCAGCAGCGTAGATGGAAGGACCTCTGCGGGGAGACTCTATGGCTACACCTTC.

This clone was counted a single time. The genes are TRBV30 and TRBJ1-1; D possibly corresponds to TRBD1 (6 bases). This CDR3 has 11 amino acids. Germline V gene data show CDR1 as GTSNPN and CDR2 as SVGIG (reference sequence). Trimming took 3 bases from V and 4 from J, leaving 6 bases between them. The CDR3 coding sequence is TGTGCCTGGAGGGGGGCCACTGAAGCTTTCTTT. Translated: CAWRGATEAFF.

There are a few counts of this clone. The chain combines TRBV11-3 with TRBJ1-1; D is undetermined. The V gene lost 5 bases and the J gene lost 3 bases, with 16 bases spanning the gap. Germline CDR1 reads SGHNT; CDR2 reads YENEEA. CDR3 length: 15 residues. The chain's CDR3 is CASSQLAGIYTEAFF. As DNA, the CDR3 is TGTGCCAGCAGCCAATTGGCCGGGATCTACACTGAAGCTTTCTTT.

The table lists this clone with a few counts. CDR3 nucleotide sequence: TGCGCCAGCAGCTTGGATCCAGGAGTGGGACTTCGTACCTATGGCTACACCTTC. This gives the protein CASSLDPGVGLRTYGYTF. This chain links TRBV5-1 with TRBJ1-2; TRBD1 might be the D (5 bases). Germline V lookup: CDR1 SGHRS, CDR2 YFSETQ. This CDR3 contains 18 residues. V lost 0 bases and J lost 4, with 22 bases in between. The full variable domain, in which reference TRBV5-1 and TRBJ1-2 provide the parts outside the CDR3, is KAGVTQTPRYLIKTRGQQVTLSCSPISGHRSVSWYQQTPGQGLQFLFEYFSETQRNKGNFPGRFSGRQFSNSRSEMNVSTLELGDSALYLCASSLDPGVGLRTYGYTFGSGTRLTVV.

The chain couples TRBV12-5 to TRBJ1-1; the D is unclear. Germline V CDR1 and CDR2: LGHNT, FRNRAP. The CDR3 spans 11 residues. In DNA form, the CDR3 reads TGTGCCAGCTTCCTGGACACTGAAGCTTTCTTT. Its translation: CASFLDTEAFF.

This clone was detected only a few times. The chain is built from TRBV11-3 and TRBJ2-2; D is unclear. The CDR3 contains 14 residues. The germline CDR1 and CDR2 sequences are SGHNT and YENEEA. V was shortened by 5 bases and J by 6 bases, with 13 bases between the two germline ends. CDR3: CASSPGLVPGELFF. In DNA, the CDR3 is TGTGCCAGCAGCCCCGGGCTAGTCCCCGGGGAGCTGTTTTTT.

The chain carries TRBV7-2 and TRBJ1-1, with 8 positions matching TRBD1. Trimming at V came to 3 bases and at J to 8 bases, leaving 5 bases not matched to a gene. There are 13 residues in the CDR3. Germline-derived CDR1 and CDR2 are SGHTA and FQGNSA. CDR3 DNA: TGTGCCAGCAGCTTCGGGACAGGACTAGAAGCTTTCTTT. Translated, it gives CASSFGTGLEAFF.

There are a few counts of this clone. The chain is built from TRBV19 and TRBJ1-2; D remains ambiguous. V gave up 3 bases and J gave up 6 bases, with 11 bases separating them. There are 13 residues in the CDR3. Germline CDR1 is LNHDA and CDR2 is SQIVND (reference sequence). CDR3 in amino acids: CASSMSRLDGYTF. In nucleotides, the CDR3 is TGTGCCAGTAGTATGAGTCGGTTGGATGGCTACACCTTC.

The chain joins TRBV11-3 to TRBJ1-2; 8 nucleotides align to TRBD1. Trimming at V came to 5 bases and at J to 6 bases, leaving 11 bases not matched to a gene. CDR1 and CDR2 (germline): SGHNT, YENEEA. This CDR3 region has 15 residues. CDR3 residues: CASSRNQGARDGYTF. CDR3 coding DNA: TGTGCCAGCAGCCGTAACCAGGGGGCTAGGGATGGCTACACCTTC.

The sample holds one count of this clone. This chain joins TRBV19 and TRBJ2-2, with TRBD1 matching over 9 bases. Per germline, CDR1 LNHDA and CDR2 SQIVND (reference sequence). This CDR3 comprises 15 residues. V lost 3 bases to trimming and J lost 8 bases; unmatched junction nucleotides: 7. This CDR3 reads CASSIPGQGIGELFF. The CDR3 DNA reads as TGTGCCAGTAGTATTCCGGGACAGGGTATAGGGGAGCTGTTTTTT.